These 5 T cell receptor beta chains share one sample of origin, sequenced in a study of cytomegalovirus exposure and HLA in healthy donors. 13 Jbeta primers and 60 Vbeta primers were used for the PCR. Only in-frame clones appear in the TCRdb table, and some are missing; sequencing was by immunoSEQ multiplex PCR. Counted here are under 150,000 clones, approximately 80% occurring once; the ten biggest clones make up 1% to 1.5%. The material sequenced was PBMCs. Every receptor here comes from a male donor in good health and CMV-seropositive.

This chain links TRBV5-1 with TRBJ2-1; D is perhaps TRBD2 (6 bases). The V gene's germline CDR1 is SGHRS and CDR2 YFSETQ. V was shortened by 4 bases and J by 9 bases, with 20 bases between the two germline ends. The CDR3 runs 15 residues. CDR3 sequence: CASSPEAAGWGEQFF. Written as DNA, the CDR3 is TGCGCCAGCAGCCCGGAAGCCGCGGGGTGGGGTGAGCAGTTCTTC.

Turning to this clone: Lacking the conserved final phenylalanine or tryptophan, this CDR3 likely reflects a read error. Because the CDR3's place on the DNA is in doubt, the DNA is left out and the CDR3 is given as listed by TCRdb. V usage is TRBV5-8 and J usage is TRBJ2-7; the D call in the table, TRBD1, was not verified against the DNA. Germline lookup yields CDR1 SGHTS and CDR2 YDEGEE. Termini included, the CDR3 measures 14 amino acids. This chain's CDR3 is CASSLGSLGRPLNL.

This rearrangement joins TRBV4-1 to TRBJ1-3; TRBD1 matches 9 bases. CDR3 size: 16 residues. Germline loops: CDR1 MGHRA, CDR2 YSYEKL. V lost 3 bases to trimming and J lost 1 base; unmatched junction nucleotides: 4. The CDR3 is CASSQPDRGSGNTIYF. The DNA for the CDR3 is TGCGCCAGCAGCCAGCCGGACAGGGGTTCTGGAAACACCATATATTTT.

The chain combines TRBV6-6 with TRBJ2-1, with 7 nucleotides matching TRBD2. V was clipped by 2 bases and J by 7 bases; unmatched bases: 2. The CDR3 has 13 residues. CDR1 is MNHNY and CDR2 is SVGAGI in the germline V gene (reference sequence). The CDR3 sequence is CASSYGRGNEQFF. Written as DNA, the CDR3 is TGTGCCAGCAGTTACGGGCGGGGGAATGAGCAGTTCTTC.

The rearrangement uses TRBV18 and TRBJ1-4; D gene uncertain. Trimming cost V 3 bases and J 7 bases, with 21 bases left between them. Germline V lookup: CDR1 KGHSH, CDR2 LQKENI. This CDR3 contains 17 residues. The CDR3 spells CASSPMEAPTGVEKLFF. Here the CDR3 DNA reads TGTGCCAGCTCACCCATGGAGGCACCCACTGGGGTTGAAAAACTGTTTTTT.